These 23 T cell receptor beta chains came from one sample sequenced in a study of blood T cells in healthy people across ages. Then a second PCR, running about 6 to 11 cycles, was carried out with a sample-barcoded 5' primer and a J-beta primer mix. TCRdb recomputed calls from the 5' RACE reads with MiXCR, one row per CDR3 protein. The sample records about 1.7 million distinct CDR3 sequences, over 25% being singletons. The sequencing input was blood. These receptor sequences come from a woman aged 25 to 45 in good health.

The CDR3 sequence: CASSSGTARHNEQYF. The CDR3 coding sequence is TGTGCCAGCAGTTCGGGGACAGCGCGACACAATGAGCAGTACTTC. V usage is TRBV6-1 and J usage is TRBJ2-4; 7 bases match TRBD1. CDR1 MNHNS and CDR2 SASEGT come from the germline V gene. This CDR3 is 15 amino acids long. J gave up 13 bases and V 5 bases, and 17 bases lay outside the gene matches.

This clonotype has more than one count but fewer than ten. CDR3 protein: CASRRYGWQDPNYGYTF. DNA for the CDR3: TGTGCCAGCAGGCGGTACGGGTGGCAGGATCCTAACTATGGCTACACCTTC. The V gene is TRBV5-5, the J gene TRBJ1-2; D not certain. CDR1 and CDR2 from the germline V gene are SGHKS and YYEKEE (reference sequence). The ends were cut back, 5 bases at V and 0 bases at J, with 20 bases in the middle. The CDR3 covers 17 residues.

In this sample, this clonotype turned up once. The V and J genes are TRBV20-1 and TRBJ2-2; D not certain. CDR1 DFQATT and CDR2 SNEGSKA come from the germline V gene (reference sequence). Trimming pared 1 base from V and 3 bases from J, leaving 9 bases between. The CDR3 length is 14 residues. The CDR3 DNA reads as TGCAGTGCTAGAGTGTCAGGCTACACCGGGGAGCTGTTTTTT. This translates into CSARVSGYTGELFF.

This clonotype has more than one count but fewer than ten. This chain connects TRBV6-2 or TRBV6-3 to TRBJ2-3; 10 positions match TRBD2. The CDR3 consists of 16 residues. With 7 bases clipped from V and 7 bases from J, the junction kept 14 bases outside the gene matches. CDR1 and CDR2 (germline): MNHEY, SVGEGT. The CDR3 spells CASTTTAGGSLYTQYF. CDR3 DNA sequence: TGTGCCAGCACCACTACAGCGGGAGGGTCCTTGTATACGCAGTATTTT.

This clonotype has only a few counts. This chain connects TRBV6-6 to TRBJ2-5; the D is unclear. The CDR3 loop spans 15 amino acids. Trimming pared 3 bases from V and 3 bases from J, leaving 14 bases between. The V gene's germline CDR1 is MNHNY and CDR2 SVGAGI (reference sequence). The CDR3: CASSYPAREKETQYF. CDR3 in DNA: TGTGCCAGCAGTTATCCGGCTAGGGAAAAAGAGACCCAGTACTTC.

J is TRBJ2-7 and V is TRBV6-1, with D perhaps TRBD2 (6 bases). CDR3 size: 15 residues. CDR1 and CDR2 from the germline V gene are MNHNS and SASEGT. V gave up 4 bases and J gave up 2 bases, with 15 bases separating them. The CDR3 reads CASSGSGRGPYEQYF. In nucleotides, the CDR3 is TGTGCCAGCAGTGGAAGCGGGCGAGGGCCCTACGAGCAGTACTTC.

The J gene is TRBJ1-4, the V gene TRBV12-3 or TRBV12-4; 9 bases are a match to TRBD1. Trimming cost V 3 bases and J 3 bases; bases outside gene matches: 8. The CDR3 extends over 17 amino acids. CDR3 residues: CASSFRTGASANEKLFF. CDR3 coding DNA: TGTGCCAGCAGTTTTCGGACAGGGGCATCGGCTAATGAAAAACTGTTTTTT.

The chain combines TRBV19 with TRBJ2-2, with 8 bases that match TRBD1. The germline CDR1 and CDR2 sequences are LNHDA and SQIVND (reference sequence). This CDR3 has 14 amino acids. The J segment lost 3 bases and the V segment lost 7 bases, leaving 4 bases of the junction unmatched. The CDR3 nucleotides are TGTGCCAGTACTGACAGGGGAGACACCGGGGAGCTGTTTTTT. Residues: CASTDRGDTGELFF.

This clonotype was seen ten or more times. The chain has TRBV10-1 and TRBJ2-3, with 9 bases matching TRBD2. Germline CDR1 and CDR2: WNHNN and SYGVQD (reference sequence). Losses at the gene ends were 8 bases for V and 0 bases for J; bases not matched to a gene: 6. CDR3 length equals 15 residues. The CDR3 coding sequence is TGCGCCAGCTCCCGACTAGCGGCTAGCACAGATACGCAGTATTTT. Translated: CASSRLAASTDTQYF.

This clonotype turned up a few times. J is TRBJ2-1 and V is TRBV6-5, with unresolved D. CDR1 and CDR2 from the germline V gene are MNHEY and SVGAGI. V shed 5 bases and J shed 3 bases, with 17 bases lying between them. The CDR3 has 16 amino acids. CDR3 residues: CASSPRPRANYNEQFF. CDR3 in DNA: TGTGCCAGCAGTCCCCGACCCCGGGCGAACTACAATGAGCAGTTCTTC.

This clonotype appeared a few times. This chain joins TRBV20-1 and TRBJ2-7; 12 bases fit TRBD1. The CDR3 sequence is 15 residues long. CDR1 and CDR2 from the germline V gene are DFQATT and SNEGSKA (reference sequence). Trimming at V came to 1 base and at J to 7 bases, leaving 8 bases not matched to a gene. CDR3: CSARAPGQGAREQYF. The CDR3 nucleotides are TGCAGTGCTAGAGCACCGGGACAGGGGGCAAGAGAGCAGTACTTC.

This clonotype has more than one count but fewer than ten. The rearrangement uses TRBV7-2 and TRBJ1-5; D remains unclear. The CDR3 runs to 12 residues. V was shortened by 5 bases and J by 7 bases, with 9 bases between the two germline ends. The germline V gene has CDR1 SGHTA and CDR2 FQGNSA. The CDR3 DNA reads as TGTGCCAGCAGCCCTCACGAACAGCCCCAGCATTTT. Translated: CASSPHEQPQHF.

This clonotype was observed at least ten times. The rearrangement uses TRBV12-3 or TRBV12-4 and TRBJ2-7; 9 bases are a match to TRBD2. J gave up 6 bases and V 7 bases, and 7 bases lay outside the gene matches. The CDR3 contains 13 residues. In DNA, the CDR3 is TGTGCCAGCACCATGACTAGCGGAGGCGAGCAGTACTTC. Protein product: CASTMTSGGEQYF.

CDR3 protein: CATSDLQGSSGNTIYF. The DNA of the CDR3 is TGTGCCACCAGTGATTTGCAGGGGTCCTCTGGAAACACCATATATTTT. The chain couples TRBV24-1 to TRBJ1-3, with D possibly TRBD1 on 6 matching bases. The CDR3 is 16 amino acids. Between the trimmed V and J ends, which lost 0 bases and 0 bases, there was a span of 8 bases. CDR1 and CDR2 (germline): KGHDR, SFDVKD.

The chain recombines TRBV5-5 with TRBJ1-6, with D hard to call. CDR1 SGHKS and CDR2 YYEKEE come from the germline V gene (reference sequence). This CDR3 spans 14 amino acids. Trimming pared 1 base from V and 7 bases from J, leaving 9 bases between. In DNA, the CDR3 is TGTGCCAGCAGCTTGTCGTCAGTGAATTCACCCCTCCACTTT. It yields the protein CASSLSSVNSPLHF.

Comments on this clonotype: A junction end diverges from the germline sequence, so it may reflect a read error. The V gene is TRBV4-1, the J gene TRBJ1-6; perhaps TRBD1 as D (5 bases). The CDR3 extends over 15 amino acids. The germline V gene encodes CDR1 MGHRA and CDR2 YSYEKL. CDR3 amino acids: CANSHPAQGNSPLHF. DNA for the CDR3: TGCGCCAACAGCCACCCCGCGCAGGGAAATTCACCCCTCCACTTT.

The V call is TRBV12-3 or TRBV12-4, the J call TRBJ2-2; D is perhaps TRBD1 (5 bases). The CDR3 loop spans 15 amino acids. The V end lost 6 bases, the J end lost 0 bases, and 11 bases lay between the germline ends. The DNA for the CDR3 is TGTGCCAGCAGGGGGCGCGGTACGAACACCGGGGAGCTGTTTTTT. Translated, it gives CASRGRGTNTGELFF.

This clonotype was detected a few times. CDR3 bases: TGTGCCAGCAGCCATGACAGAGGACAGGGAAAGCTGTTTTTT. It translates to CASSHDRGQGKLFF. The chain combines TRBV4-2 with TRBJ2-2, with 8 nucleotides matching TRBD1. Looked up from germline, CDR1 is LGHNA and CDR2 is YNFKEQ. The ends lost 3 bases at V and 12 bases at J; junction bases unmatched: 9. There are 14 residues in the CDR3.

The chain has TRBV6-6 and TRBJ2-1; D perhaps matches TRBD2 (6 bases). Trimming stripped 8 bases from V and 5 bases from J, with 16 bases between. This CDR3 contains 14 residues. Germline V lookup: CDR1 MNHNY, CDR2 SVGAGI (reference sequence). DNA of the CDR3: TGTGCCAGCGGGGGGAAGTGGGCCGACAATGAGCAGTTCTTC. It is translated as CASGGKWADNEQFF.

The V gene is TRBV20-1, the J gene TRBJ1-1; TRBD1 might be the D (6 bases). This CDR3 region has 16 residues. V was trimmed by 3 bases and J by 0 bases, leaving 17 bases between them. From germline, CDR1 is DFQATT and CDR2 SNEGSKA (reference sequence). CDR3 loop: CSASQGGGNLNTEAFF. CDR3 in DNA: TGCAGTGCTAGCCAGGGAGGGGGGAACCTGAACACTGAAGCTTTCTTT.

This clonotype was observed a few times. The chain employs TRBV7-2 and TRBJ2-5, with 9 bases that match TRBD2. V lost 5 bases and J lost 11; bases outside the gene matches: 12. CDR3 length: 14 amino acids. Germline V gene sequence: CDR1 SGHTA, CDR2 FQGNSA. CDR3 sequence: CASSNLLAGSGQYF. The DNA for the CDR3 is TGTGCCAGCAGCAATTTACTAGCGGGTAGTGGGCAGTACTTC.

This clonotype has more than one count but fewer than ten. The V gene is TRBV2, the J gene TRBJ2-1; weak D call: TRBD1 (6 bases). The CDR3 is made up of 16 amino acids. The germline V gene has CDR1 SNHLY and CDR2 FYNNEI. V lost 2 bases and J 5 bases, leaving 16 bases between the germline ends. CDR3 bases: TGTGCCAGCAGTGAAATGGGCAGGGGTATGAACAATGAGCAGTTCTTC. This gives the protein CASSEMGRGMNNEQFF.

This chain links TRBV18 with TRBJ2-5; 7 bases match TRBD1. J lost 2 bases, V lost 10 bases, and 7 bases had no gene match. The CDR3 extends over 13 amino acids. From germline, CDR1 is KGHSH and CDR2 LQKENI. The CDR3 reads CANSLGQQETQYF. DNA for the CDR3: TGTGCCAACTCCCTGGGACAGCAAGAGACCCAGTACTTC.